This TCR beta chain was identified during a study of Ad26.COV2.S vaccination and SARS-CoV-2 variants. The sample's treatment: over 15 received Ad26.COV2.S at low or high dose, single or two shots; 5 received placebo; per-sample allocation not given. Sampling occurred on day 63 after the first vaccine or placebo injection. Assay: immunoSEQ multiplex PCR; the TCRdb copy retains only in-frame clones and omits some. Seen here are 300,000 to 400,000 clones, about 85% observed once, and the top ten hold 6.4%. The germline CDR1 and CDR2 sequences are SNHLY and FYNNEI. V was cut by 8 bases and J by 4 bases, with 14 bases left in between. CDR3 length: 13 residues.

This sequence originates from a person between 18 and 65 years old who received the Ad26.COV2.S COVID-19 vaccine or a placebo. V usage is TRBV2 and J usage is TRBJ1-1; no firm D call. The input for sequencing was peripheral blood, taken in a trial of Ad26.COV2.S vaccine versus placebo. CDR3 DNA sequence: TGTGCCAGCGGCCCTGGTGGCCTCACTGAAGCTTTCTTT. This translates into CASGPGGLTEAFF.